This TCR beta chain derives from a study of regulatory T cells in long-lasting Graves disease (dated by TCRdb to the early 2020s). Regarding the study in general: Persistent Graves' disease was defined as persistently positive TSH receptor autoantibodies together with antithyroid drug treatment for over 5 years. A total of approximately 35 samples were covered by TCR sequencing, comprising some 13 persistent and about 20 newly diagnosed Graves' disease patients. This study used TCR sequencing and RNA sequencing of peripheral blood to compare persistent Graves' disease patients against newly diagnosed Graves' disease patients. In the clinical cohort, patients with persistent Graves' disease had used antithyroid drugs for an average of about 10.3 years. The study was registered as a clinical trial and conducted in China. The study at large found these results: Compared with newly diagnosed patients, patients with persistent Graves' disease had lower TCR Shannon entropy and fewer highly expanded clones, which suggests clonal expansion. The small sample size was acknowledged by the authors as a limitation that may reduce accuracy. Sequencing and analysis were restricted to the TCR beta chain. Persistent patients shared more public clonotypes among themselves (fewer than 3,000) than newly diagnosed patients did (about 970). Because the primary lesion, thyroid tissue, could not be accessed, the study looked at peripheral blood alone. Persistent disease showed preferential use of TRBV28, TRBJ1-2 and TRBJ2-5, whereas newly diagnosed disease favored TRBV20-1 and TRBJ2-1.

Taken with the paper, the label for time point translates to: persistent/refractory GD, antithyroid drugs over 5 years with positive TRAb. For both TCR sequencing and RNA sequencing, RNA was extracted from PBMCs in TRIzol. Graves' disease was diagnosed according to American Thyroid Association guidelines. Patients were recruited from an endocrinology department in Xi'an, China. Each patient gave around 9 milliliters of peripheral blood, collected in an EDTA anticoagulant tube. Ficoll Paque Plus density gradient separation was used to isolate PBMCs, and no further T cell sorting was done. RNA quality was checked with an Agilent 2100 Bioanalyzer and agarose gel, and concentration with a NanoDrop 2000. The receptor library was made with multiplex PCR. The run used an Illumina HiSeq 4000. To build TCR beta libraries, CDR3 regions were amplified by Arm-PCR using iRepertoire HTBI primers. PCR products were gel purified before sequencing. Per the original workflow: Gene usage analysis of CDR3 amino acid clonotypes relied on the roughly 60 TRBV and 14 TRBJ segments identified across samples. COPE and FqMerger were used to merge the filtered high-quality paired reads into contigs. Contigs were aligned with BLAST to IMGT TRBV, TRBD and TRBJ reference genes, and CDR3 was defined per IMGT. Any clonotype with a frequency above 0.1% was counted as a highly expanded clone. Repertoire diversity was measured by Shannon entropy, and V-J evenness by the Gini coefficient. Clonotypes shared by more than one individual were considered public. The public sequencing data were trimmed at Q25 with fastp and processed into clonotypes with MiXCR by TCRdb, which kept only in-frame beta chains. One record per CDR3 amino acid sequence lists the most common genes and DNA. TCRdb's processing, not the authors' own work, is the source of the V and J calls. The sample records over 450,000 distinct CDR3 sequences, about 22% of which are singletons. The ten biggest clones cover 7.1% of the sample.

Counted from cysteine to phenylalanine, this CDR3 has 15 amino acids. The CDR3 DNA has 45 bases and is translated from base 1. Germline trimming: 1 base from V, 5 bases from J; junction bases outside gene matches: 3. As encoded in the germline V gene (reference sequence), CDR1 is LGHDT while CDR2 is YNNKEL. This clonotype was observed a few times. Its antigen is still unknown. There are no base qualities to consult, and no much larger clone falls within one base. This sequence originates from a female donor with Graves disease. This chain joins TRBV3-1 to TRBJ2-5; the central 11 bases match TRBD2. Sequencing was performed on peripheral blood mononuclear cells (PBMCs), taken when the disease was refractory, from a patient treated with antithyroid drugs. The CDR3 has the sequence CASSQVLAGGETQYF. The bases read TGTGCCAGCAGCCAAGTCCTAGCGGGGGGTGAGACCCAGTACTTC.